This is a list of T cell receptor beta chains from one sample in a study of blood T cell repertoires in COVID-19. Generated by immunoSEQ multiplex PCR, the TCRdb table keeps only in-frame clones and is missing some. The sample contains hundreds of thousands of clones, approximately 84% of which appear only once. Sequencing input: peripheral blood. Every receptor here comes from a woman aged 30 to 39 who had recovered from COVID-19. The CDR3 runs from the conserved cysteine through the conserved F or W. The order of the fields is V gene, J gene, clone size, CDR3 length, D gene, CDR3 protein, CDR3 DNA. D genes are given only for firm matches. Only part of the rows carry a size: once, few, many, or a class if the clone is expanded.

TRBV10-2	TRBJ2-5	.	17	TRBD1	CASSESLGQGGRETQYF	TGCGCCAGCAGTGAGTCGCTCGGACAGGGGGGGCGGGAGACCCAGTACTTC
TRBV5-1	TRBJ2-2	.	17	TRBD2	CASSLGLAGGPYGELFF	TGCGCCAGCAGCTTGGGACTAGCGGGAGGGCCCTACGGGGAGCTGTTTTTT
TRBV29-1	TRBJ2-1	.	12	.	CSVDRELNEQFF	TGCAGCGTTGACAGGGAACTAAATGAGCAGTTCTTC
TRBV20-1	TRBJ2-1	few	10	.	CGLSSNEQFF	TGCGGGCTGTCGAGCAATGAGCAGTTCTTC
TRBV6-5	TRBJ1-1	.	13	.	CASSSFRGTEAFF	TGTGCCAGCAGTTCCTTCCGCGGAACTGAAGCTTTCTTT
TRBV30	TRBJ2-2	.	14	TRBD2	CAVPSGGVTGELFF	TGTGCCGTTCCTAGCGGGGGTGTAACCGGGGAGCTGTTTTTT
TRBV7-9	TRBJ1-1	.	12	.	CASSLGLFEAFF	TGTGCCAGCAGCTTAGGGCTGTTTGAAGCTTTCTTT
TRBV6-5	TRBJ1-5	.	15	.	CASSLGQNSNQPQHF	TGTGCCAGCAGTTTAGGACAGAATAGCAATCAGCCCCAGCATTTT
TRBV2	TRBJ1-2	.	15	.	CASSVNRVPHYGYTF	TGTGCCAGCAGCGTAAACAGGGTGCCCCACTATGGCTACACCTTC
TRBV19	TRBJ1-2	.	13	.	CASIAPSNYGYTF	TGTGCCAGTATAGCACCTTCTAACTATGGCTACACCTTC
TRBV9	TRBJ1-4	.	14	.	CASGIAGPNEKLFF	TGTGCCAGTGGGATTGCAGGGCCTAATGAAAAACTGTTTTTT
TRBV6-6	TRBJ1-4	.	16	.	CASSYSSRDNHEKLFF	TGTGCCAGCAGTTACTCGAGTCGGGACAATCATGAAAAACTGTTTTTT
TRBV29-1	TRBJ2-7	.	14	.	CSVERQGGVGEQYF	TGCAGCGTTGAAAGGCAGGGGGGAGTAGGGGAGCAGTACTTC
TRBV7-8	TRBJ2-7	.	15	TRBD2	CASSSAGGGVYEQYF	TGTGCCAGCAGCTCAGCGGGAGGTGGGGTTTACGAGCAGTACTTC
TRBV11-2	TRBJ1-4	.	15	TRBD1	CASSYRGGGNEKLFF	TGTGCCAGCAGCTACAGGGGCGGAGGTAATGAAAAACTGTTTTTT
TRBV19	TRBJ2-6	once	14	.	CASSILSGANVLTF	TGTGCCAGTAGTATCCTCTCCGGGGCCAACGTCCTGACTTTC
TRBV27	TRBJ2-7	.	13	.	CASRPGLRSEQYF	TGTGCCAGCAGGCCGGGACTGCGTAGCGAGCAGTACTTC
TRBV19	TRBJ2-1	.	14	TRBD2	CASSPTSAYNEQFF	TGTGCCAGTAGTCCGACTAGCGCCTACAATGAGCAGTTCTTC
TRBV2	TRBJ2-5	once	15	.	CASGWGQGPQETQYF	TGTGCGAGTGGGTGGGGGCAGGGTCCGCAAGAGACCCAGTACTTC
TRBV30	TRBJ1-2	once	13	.	CAWSVSKGVGYTF	TGTGCCTGGAGTGTATCTAAGGGGGTTGGCTACACCTTC
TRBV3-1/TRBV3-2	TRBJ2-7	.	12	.	CASSQYGDEQYF	TGTGCCAGCAGCCAGTACGGGGACGAGCAGTACTTC
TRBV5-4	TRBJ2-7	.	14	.	CASSPLGPTYEQYF	TGTGCCAGCAGCCCCTTGGGCCCTACCTACGAGCAGTACTTC
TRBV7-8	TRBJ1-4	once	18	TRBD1	CASSPGGYNPATNEKLFF	TGTGCCAGCAGCCCAGGGGGGTATAACCCTGCAACTAATGAAAAACTGTTTTTT
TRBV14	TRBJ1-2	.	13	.	CASSTDRDYGYTF	TGTGCCAGCAGTACCGACAGAGACTATGGCTACACCTTC
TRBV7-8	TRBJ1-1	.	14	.	CASSLNPDRYEAFF	TGTGCCAGCAGCTTAAATCCGGACAGATATGAAGCTTTCTTT
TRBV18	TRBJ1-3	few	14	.	CASSPSHSGNTIYF	TGTGCCAGCTCACCCAGTCACTCTGGAAACACCATATATTTT
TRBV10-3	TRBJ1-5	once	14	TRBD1	CVISDTGGNQPQHF	TGTGTCATCAGCGATACAGGGGGCAATCAGCCCCAGCATTTT
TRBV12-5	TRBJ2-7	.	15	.	CASGLTPGHTGEQYF	TGTGCTAGTGGTTTGACCCCGGGACACACGGGGGAGCAGTACTTC
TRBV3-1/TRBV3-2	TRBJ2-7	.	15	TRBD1	CASSQGTGGSYEQYF	TGTGCCAGCAGCCAAGGTACAGGGGGCTCCTACGAGCAGTACTTC
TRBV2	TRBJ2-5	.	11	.	CASLGDVTQYF	TGTGCCAGCTTAGGGGATGTGACCCAGTACTTC
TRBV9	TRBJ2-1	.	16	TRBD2	CASSVGGSGSYNEQFF	TGTGCCAGCAGCGTCGGAGGGAGCGGGAGTTACAATGAGCAGTTCTTC
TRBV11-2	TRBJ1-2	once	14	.	CASRITGGVYGYTF	TGTGCCAGCAGGATAACCGGCGGAGTCTATGGCTACACCTTC
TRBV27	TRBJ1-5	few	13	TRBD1	CASADRGNQPQHF	TGTGCCAGTGCCGACAGGGGCAATCAGCCCCAGCATTTT
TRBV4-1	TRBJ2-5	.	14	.	CASSQDWLQETQYF	TGCGCCAGCAGCCAAGATTGGCTGCAAGAGACCCAGTACTTC
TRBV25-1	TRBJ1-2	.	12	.	CASSGGSYGYTF	TGTGCCAGCAGTGGAGGAAGCTATGGCTACACCTTC
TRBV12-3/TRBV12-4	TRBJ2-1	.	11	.	CASARGYEQFF	TGTGCCAGCGCCCGGGGGTATGAGCAGTTCTTC
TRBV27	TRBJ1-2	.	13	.	CASSLGAGDGYTF	TGTGCCAGCAGTTTAGGAGCAGGGGACGGCTACACCTTC
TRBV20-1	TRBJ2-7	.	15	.	CSASSIPGMGYEQYF	TGCAGTGCTAGTTCAATCCCGGGGATGGGTTACGAGCAGTACTTC
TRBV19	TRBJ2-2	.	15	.	CASKVRMMNTGELFF	TGTGCCAGTAAAGTGAGGATGATGAACACCGGGGAGCTGTTTTTT
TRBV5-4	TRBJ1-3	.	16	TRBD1	CASSSPQGAPGNTIYF	TGTGCCAGCAGCTCGCCACAGGGGGCCCCTGGAAACACCATATATTTT
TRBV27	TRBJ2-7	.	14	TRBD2	CASSLGTSWYEQYF	TGTGCCAGCAGTTTAGGGACTAGCTGGTACGAGCAGTACTTC
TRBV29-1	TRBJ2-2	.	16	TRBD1	CSVARDRGQYTGELFF	TGCAGCGTGGCCCGGGACAGGGGGCAATACACCGGGGAGCTGTTTTTT
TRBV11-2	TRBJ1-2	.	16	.	CASSQGQTFSNYGYTF	TGTGCCAGCAGCCAAGGACAAACATTCTCTAACTATGGCTACACCTTC
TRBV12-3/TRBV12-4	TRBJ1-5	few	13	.	CASSFGRVQPQHF	TGTGCCAGCAGTTTTGGCAGGGTTCAGCCCCAGCATTTT
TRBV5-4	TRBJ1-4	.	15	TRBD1	CASSLATGGREKLFF	TGTGCCAGCAGCTTGGCTACAGGGGGTCGGGAAAAACTGTTTTTT
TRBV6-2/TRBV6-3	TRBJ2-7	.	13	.	CASSYAQAYEQYF	TGTGCCAGCAGTTACGCCCAGGCCTACGAGCAGTACTTC
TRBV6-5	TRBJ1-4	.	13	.	CASSLRRGRILFF	TGTGCCAGCAGTTTGAGGAGGGGACGAATACTGTTTTTT
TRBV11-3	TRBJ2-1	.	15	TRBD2	CASSLREGSYNEQFF	TGTGCCAGCAGCTTGCGGGAGGGATCCTACAATGAGCAGTTCTTC
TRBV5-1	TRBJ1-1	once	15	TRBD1	CASSAGTGYNDEAFF	TGCGCCAGCAGCGCAGGGACAGGGTATAACGATGAAGCTTTCTTT
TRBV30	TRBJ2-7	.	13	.	CAWSPNSDYEQYF	TGTGCCTGGAGTCCCAACAGTGACTACGAGCAGTACTTC